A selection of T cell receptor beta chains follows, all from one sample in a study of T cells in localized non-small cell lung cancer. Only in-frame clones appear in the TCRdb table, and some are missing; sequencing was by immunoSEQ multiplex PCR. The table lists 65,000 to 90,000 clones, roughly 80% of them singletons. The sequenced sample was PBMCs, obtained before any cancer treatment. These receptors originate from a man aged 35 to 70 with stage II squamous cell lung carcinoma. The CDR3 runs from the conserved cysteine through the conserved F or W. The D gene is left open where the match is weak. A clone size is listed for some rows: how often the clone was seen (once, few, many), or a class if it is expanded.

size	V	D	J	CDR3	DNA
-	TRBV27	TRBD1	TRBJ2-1	CASSLPPRTGGNEQFF	TGTGCCAGCAGTTTACCCCCCAGGACAGGGGGCAATGAGCAGTTCTTC
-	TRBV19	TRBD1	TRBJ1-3	CASSITGTGAGGNTIYF	TGTGCCAGTAGTATTACCGGGACAGGGGCCGGCGGAAACACCATATATTTT
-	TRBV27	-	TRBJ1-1	CASSPTATNTEAFF	TGTGCCAGCAGTCCGACGGCCACGAACACTGAAGCTTTCTTT
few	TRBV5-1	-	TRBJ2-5	CASSPFGESQETQYF	TGCGCCAGCAGCCCGTTCGGGGAGAGCCAAGAGACCCAGTACTTC
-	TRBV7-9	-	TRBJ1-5	CASSSSGGGRDQPQHF	TGTGCCAGCAGCTCCAGTGGGGGCGGGCGGGATCAGCCCCAGCATTTT
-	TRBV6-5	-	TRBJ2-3	CASSLGLSTDTQYF	TGTGCCAGCAGTCTGGGACTCTCCACAGATACGCAGTATTTT
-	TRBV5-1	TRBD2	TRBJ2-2	CASSLGSGLGTGELFF	TGCGCCAGCAGCTTGGGATCCGGACTAGGAACCGGGGAGCTGTTTTTT
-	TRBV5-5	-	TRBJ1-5	CASRAGTTSNQPQHF	TGTGCCAGCAGGGCCGGGACTACTAGCAATCAGCCCCAGCATTTT
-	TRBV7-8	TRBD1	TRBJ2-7	CASSLTYPGQGVVPGFYEQYF	TGTGCCAGCAGCCTAACCTACCCGGGACAGGGGGTCGTTCCCGGTTTCTACGAGCAGTACTTC
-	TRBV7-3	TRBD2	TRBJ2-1	CASTELAGAYNEQFF	TGTGCCAGCACCGAACTAGCGGGTGCCTACAATGAGCAGTTCTTC
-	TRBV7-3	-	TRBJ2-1	CASSESLGRDEQFF	TGTGCCAGCAGCGAAAGCCTGGGACGGGATGAGCAGTTCTTC
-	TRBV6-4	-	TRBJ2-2	CASSDTNTGELFF	TGTGCCAGCAGTGACACGAACACCGGGGAGCTGTTTTTT
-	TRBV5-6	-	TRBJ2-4	CASSLTKQGLLAKNIQYF	TGTGCCAGCAGCTTGACCAAGCAGGGATTATTAGCCAAAAACATTCAGTACTTC
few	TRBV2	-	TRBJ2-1	CASSAMDYNEQFF	TGTGCCAGCAGCGCAATGGACTACAATGAGCAGTTCTTC
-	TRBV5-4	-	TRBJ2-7	CASSIDSYEQYF	TGTGCCAGCAGCATCGACAGTTACGAGCAGTACTTC
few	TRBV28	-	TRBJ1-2	CASNLYRESSYGYTF	TGTGCCAGCAATCTTTATAGGGAGTCTAGCTATGGCTACACCTTC
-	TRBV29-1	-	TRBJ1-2	CSVETRAQTSYGYTF	TGCAGCGTTGAAACACGGGCACAAACCTCCTATGGCTACACCTTC
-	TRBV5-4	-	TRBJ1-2	CASSWVGTAEGYTF	TGTGCCAGCAGCTGGGTAGGGACCGCGGAGGGCTACACCTTC
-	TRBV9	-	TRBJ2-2	CASSVEGGPGELFF	TGTGCCAGCAGCGTAGAGGGGGGCCCCGGGGAGCTGTTTTTT
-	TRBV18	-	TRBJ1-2	CASSLREVGYTF	TGTGCCAGCTCACTCAGGGAGGTCGGCTACACCTTC
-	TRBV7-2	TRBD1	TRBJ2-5	CASSTGTVKETQYF	TGTGCCAGCAGCACCGGGACAGTTAAAGAGACCCAGTACTTC
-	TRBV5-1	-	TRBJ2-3	CASSLEGSSTDTQYF	TGCGCCAGCAGCTTGGAGGGATCTAGCACAGATACGCAGTATTTT